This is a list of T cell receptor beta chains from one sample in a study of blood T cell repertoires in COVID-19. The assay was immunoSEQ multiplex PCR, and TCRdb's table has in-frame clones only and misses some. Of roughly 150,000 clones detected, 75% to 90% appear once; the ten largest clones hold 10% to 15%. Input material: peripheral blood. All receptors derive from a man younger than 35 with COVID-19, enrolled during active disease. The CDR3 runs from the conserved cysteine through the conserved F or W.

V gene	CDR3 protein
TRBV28	CASRPGYYGYTF
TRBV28	CASSTYYSGNTIYF
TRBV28	CASSAGTGAPGDSGNTIYF
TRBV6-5	CASSRQGSSYNEQFF
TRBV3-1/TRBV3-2	CASSPPSGRANTGELFF
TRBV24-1	CATSDPAGDLTDTQYF
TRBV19	CASSNRAAKNIQYF
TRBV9	CASSVGQGSTDTQYF
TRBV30	CAWTYTGLSNPNRNPDTQYF
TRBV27	CASSPRSSYNEQFF
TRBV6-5	CASMGTGGTGDTQYF